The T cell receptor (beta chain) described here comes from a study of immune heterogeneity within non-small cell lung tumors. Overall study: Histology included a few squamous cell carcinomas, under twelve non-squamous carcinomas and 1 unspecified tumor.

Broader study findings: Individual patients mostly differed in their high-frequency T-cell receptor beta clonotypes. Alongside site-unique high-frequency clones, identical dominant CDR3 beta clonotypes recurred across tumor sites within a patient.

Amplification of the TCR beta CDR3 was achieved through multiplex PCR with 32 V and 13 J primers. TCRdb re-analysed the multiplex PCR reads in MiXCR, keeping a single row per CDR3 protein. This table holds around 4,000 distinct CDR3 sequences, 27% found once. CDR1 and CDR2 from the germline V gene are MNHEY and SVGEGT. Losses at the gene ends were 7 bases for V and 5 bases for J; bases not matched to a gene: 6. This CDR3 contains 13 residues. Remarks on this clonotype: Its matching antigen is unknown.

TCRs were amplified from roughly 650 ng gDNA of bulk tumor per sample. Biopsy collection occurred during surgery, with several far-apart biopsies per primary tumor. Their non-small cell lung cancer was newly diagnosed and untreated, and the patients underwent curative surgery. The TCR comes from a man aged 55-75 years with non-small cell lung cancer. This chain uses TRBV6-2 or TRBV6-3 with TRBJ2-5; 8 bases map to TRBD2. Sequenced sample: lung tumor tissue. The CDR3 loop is CASIRGGKETQYF. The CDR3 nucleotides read TGTGCCAGCATCCGGGGGGGAAAGGAGACCCAGTACTTC.